One and the same sample provided the 14 T cell receptor beta chains below, sequenced in a study of early T cells in non-severe SARS-CoV-2 infection. MiXCR, run by TCRdb on the 5' RACE reads, gives a single entry per CDR3 protein. The sample shows around 70,000 distinct CDR3 sequences, approximately 10% of them seen only once. What was sequenced was whole blood. These TCRs come from an adult who was a healthcare worker with PCR-confirmed SARS-CoV-2 infection or an uninfected control (not recorded which).

This clonotype has just a few counts. The chain carries TRBV25-1 and TRBJ2-1, with 12 nucleotides matching TRBD2. CDR3 size: 15 residues. Trimming took 7 bases from V and 2 from J; bases not matched to a gene: 3. The germline gives CDR1 MGHDK, CDR2 SYGVNS. Here the CDR3 DNA reads TGTGCCAGCACCGGGACTAGCGGGCCCTACAATGAGCAGTTCTTC. Protein product: CASTGTSGPYNEQFF. Looking up the rest from reference TRBV25-1 and TRBJ2-1 gives the full variable domain: EADIYQTPRYLVIGTGKKITLECSQTMGHDKMYWYQQDPGMELHLIHYSYGVNSTEKGDLSSESTVSRIRTEHFPLTLESARPSHTSQYLCASTGTSGPYNEQFFGPGTRLTVL.

This clonotype is a singleton in its sample. The chain recombines TRBV7-2 with TRBJ2-3, with 9 nucleotides matching TRBD2. This CDR3 is 18 amino acids long. CDR1 is SGHTA and CDR2 is FQGNSA in the germline V gene. V shed 0 bases, J shed 4 bases, and the junction held 11 bases outside the gene matches. The CDR3 here is CASSLAREGRWGADTQYF. The CDR3 nucleotides read TGTGCCAGCAGCTTAGCGCGGGAGGGCCGTTGGGGCGCAGATACGCAGTATTTT.

This clonotype has at least ten counts. The V call is TRBV28, the J call TRBJ2-7; D not resolved. Germline V gene data show CDR1 as MDHEN and CDR2 as SYDVKM. V gave up 3 bases and J gave up 4 bases, with 7 bases separating them. This CDR3 spans 12 amino acids. CDR3 loop: CASSFARYEQYF. CDR3 DNA sequence: TGTGCCAGCAGTTTCGCGCGGTACGAGCAGTACTTC. The full variable domain, in which reference TRBV28 and TRBJ2-7 provide the parts outside the CDR3, is DVKVTQSSRYLVKRTGEKVFLECVQDMDHENMFWYRQDPGLGLRLIYFSYDVKMKEKGDIPEGYSVSREKKERFSLILESASTNQTSMYLCASSFARYEQYFGPGTRLTVT.

This clonotype has only a few counts. This CDR3 is CASSPGLAGPKNIQYF. The CDR3 DNA follows: TGTGCCAGTAGTCCGGGACTAGCGGGTCCCAAAAACATTCAGTACTTC. The chain is built from TRBV19 and TRBJ2-4; 12 bases fit TRBD2. This CDR3 is built from 16 residues. CDR1 is LNHDA and CDR2 is SQIVND in the germline V gene (reference sequence). With 5 bases clipped from V and 2 bases from J, the junction kept 4 bases outside the gene matches.

The gene calls are TRBV20-1 and TRBJ1-6; 8 bases map to TRBD1. The V gene end was trimmed by 0 bases and the J gene end by 8 bases; junction bases not matched to a gene: 6. Germline CDR1 and CDR2: DFQATT and SNEGSKA (reference sequence). The CDR3 loop spans 15 amino acids. CDR3 loop: CSARDQDRGDSPLHF. As DNA, the CDR3 is TGCAGTGCTAGAGATCAAGACAGGGGAGATTCACCCCTCCACTTT.

This rearrangement joins TRBV4-3 to TRBJ2-2; tentatively, D is TRBD2 (5 bases). V was cut by 0 bases and J by 3 bases, with 11 bases left in between. The germline V gene encodes CDR1 LGHNA and CDR2 YSLEER. The CDR3 runs to 16 residues. CDR3 sequence (DNA): TGCGCCAGCAGCCAAGACCGACACGGGGACACCGGGGAGCTGTTTTTT. Translation gives CASSQDRHGDTGELFF.

The sample holds a few counts of this clonotype. V is TRBV18 and J is TRBJ1-1; D might be TRBD1 (5 bases). Germline CDR1 KGHSH, CDR2 LQKENI. This CDR3 has 13 residues. V lost 5 bases, J lost 4 bases, and 11 bases lay in between. In DNA, the CDR3 is TGTGCCAGCTCAACACAGGAAGGCACTGAAGCTTTCTTT. Its translation is CASSTQEGTEAFF.

Ten or more counts support this clonotype. This chain connects TRBV5-4 to TRBJ1-2; tentative D call: TRBD1 (6 bases). V lost 0 bases to trimming and J lost 4 bases, with 10 bases between them. The CDR3 extends over 14 amino acids. In germline, CDR1 is SGHNT, CDR2 YYREEE (reference sequence). CDR3 sequence: CASSLGTDTYGYTF. The DNA for the CDR3 is TGTGCCAGCAGCTTGGGGACAGATACCTATGGCTACACCTTC.

The chain is built from TRBV5-1 and TRBJ2-7; unclear D gene. CDR1 is SGHRS, CDR2 YFSETQ, per germline. Trimming removed 4 bases at V and 5 bases at J, with 19 bases between. The CDR3 has 15 amino acids. The CDR3 spells CASSPLRPRGDEQYF. DNA for the CDR3: TGCGCCAGCAGCCCGCTCAGGCCCCGTGGCGACGAGCAGTACTTC.

This clonotype was detected a few times. This chain uses TRBV4-1 with TRBJ1-5; D ambiguous. V lost 1 base to trimming and J lost 2 bases, with 12 bases between them. Germline CDR1 is MGHRA and CDR2 is YSYEKL. CDR3 length: 16 amino acids. CDR3 sequence (DNA): TGCGCCAGCAGCCAAGTGTCAATCCAAGGCAATCAGCCCCAGCATTTT. Protein sequence: CASSQVSIQGNQPQHF.

This clonotype was recorded many times. V is TRBV7-2 and J is TRBJ1-1; possibly TRBD1 for D (6 bases). The V and J ends lost 5 bases and 1 base respectively, with 17 bases between them. Germline CDR1 SGHTA, CDR2 FQGNSA. The length of the CDR3 is 16 residues. CDR3 sequence: CASSRTTGTTNTEAFF. CDR3 bases: TGTGCCAGCAGCCGGACTACCGGGACAACGAACACTGAAGCTTTCTTT.

This chain connects TRBV3-1 to TRBJ1-6, with no clear D. The V gene's germline CDR1 is LGHDT and CDR2 YNNKEL (reference sequence). Between the trimmed V and J ends, which lost 1 base and 10 bases, there was a span of 8 bases. This CDR3 has 13 amino acids. CDR3 sequence (DNA): TGTGCCAGCAGCCAAGGGGGTAGGTCACCCCTCCACTTT. It encodes CASSQGGRSPLHF.

At least ten counts were recorded for this clonotype. The chain has TRBV7-3 and TRBJ2-1, with 7 bases matching TRBD1. Trimming cost V 6 bases and J 0 bases; bases outside gene matches: 5. Germline V gene sequence: CDR1 SGHTA, CDR2 FQGTGA. The CDR3 extends over 15 amino acids. CDR3 bases: TGTGCCAGCAGGGCACAGGGGACCTCCTACAATGAGCAGTTCTTC. It yields the protein CASRAQGTSYNEQFF.

This clonotype was seen just once. This sequence joins TRBV5-4 and TRBJ1-3; maybe TRBD1 (6 bases). This CDR3 has 14 residues. Trimming shortened V by 4 bases and J by 6 bases, and 14 bases separated the two germline ends. Per the germline V gene, CDR1 is SGHNT and CDR2 is YYREEE (reference sequence). The CDR3 region has the DNA TGTGCCAGCAGCATGACAGGCGGGGAAAACACCATATATTTT. Translated, it gives CASSMTGGENTIYF.